These T cell receptor beta chains were read from a single sample in a study of shared clonotypes between healthy human individuals. Data came from immunoSEQ multiplex PCR; TCRdb stores just in-frame clones and leaves some out. The sample has 2 million to 3 million clones, 93% seen once. The sequenced sample consisted of naive CD4+ T cells from PBMCs. The receptor source for this set is a man aged 18 to 29 in good health. Some clones in this sample may be carry-over from other donors' samples. The CDR3 runs from the conserved cysteine through the conserved F or W. The D gene is left open where the match is weak. Only part of the rows carry a size: once, few, many, or a class if the clone is expanded.

TRBV2	TRBJ2-3	14	.	.	TGTGCCAGCAGTCGCCAGGGTAAAGCAGATACGCAGTATTTT	CASSRQGKADTQYF
TRBV28	TRBJ2-7	12	.	.	TGTGCCAGCGCGGCGACCACCTACGAGCAGTACTTC	CASAATTYEQYF
TRBV5-1	TRBJ2-1	15	.	.	TGCGCCAGCAGCTTGGGGGGGACATGGAACAATGAGCAGTTCTTC	CASSLGGTWNNEQFF
TRBV7-2	TRBJ2-2	16	.	.	TGTGCCAGCAGCTTACGTCCGGGAGCGAACACCGGGGAGCTGTTTTTT	CASSLRPGANTGELFF
TRBV7-2	TRBJ1-1	16	.	once	TGTGCCAGCAGCTTATTTCGACAGAGCATGAACACTGAAGCTTTCTTT	CASSLFRQSMNTEAFF
TRBV19	TRBJ2-5	16	TRBD2	.	TGTGCCAGTAGTATGGGAGCCGGGACTACCGGCGGGGCCCAGTACTTC	CASSMGAGTTGGAQYF
TRBV27	TRBJ2-7	14	TRBD2	once	TGTGCCAGCAGTTCGTTAGCGGGAGGATACGAGCAGTACTTC	CASSSLAGGYEQYF
TRBV11-2	TRBJ2-1	12	TRBD2	.	TGTGCCAGCAGGCGGGCGGGGGATGAGCAGTTCTTC	CASRRAGDEQFF
TRBV7-3	TRBJ1-1	14	TRBD1	few	TGTGCCAGCAGAGGACAGGGCCTGAACACTGAAGCTTTCTTT	CASRGQGLNTEAFF
TRBV7-9	TRBJ2-1	15	TRBD2	.	TGTGCCAGCAGCCCCCGGGGGGGGCTCTACAATGAGCAGTTCTTC	CASSPRGGLYNEQFF
TRBV28	TRBJ1-4	13	.	.	TGTGCCAGCAGGAGAACAACTAATGAAAAACTGTTTTTT	CASRRTTNEKLFF
TRBV27	TRBJ2-1	15	.	.	TGTGCCAGCAGTGTCAGCCTTCTTCCCTACAATGAGCAGTTCTTC	CASSVSLLPYNEQFF
TRBV5-4	TRBJ2-7	15	.	.	TGTGCCAGCAGCTCTGAGGGGAGGCCCTCCTACGAGCAGTACTTC	CASSSEGRPSYEQYF
TRBV5-4	TRBJ2-7	15	.	.	TGTGCCAGCAGCTTCGCCGGGAGCTATACCTACGAGCAGTACTTC	CASSFAGSYTYEQYF
TRBV7-9	TRBJ2-7	15	TRBD1	.	TGTGCCAGCAGCTCAGGCCGGGACAGGGGGTTGTGGCAGTACTTC	CASSSGRDRGLWQYF
TRBV11-2	TRBJ2-3	17	TRBD2	.	TGTGCCAGCAGCTCCGGACTAGCGGGAGTTGTCACAGATACGCAGTATTTT	CASSSGLAGVVTDTQYF
TRBV4-1	TRBJ1-1	16	.	.	TGCGCCAGCAGCCCCTCCTGGGTTTCTGGGACGGAAGAAGCTTTCTTT	CASSPSWVSGTEEAFF
TRBV7-8	TRBJ2-7	16	.	.	TGTGCCAGCAGCACCGGACGTACCTCGAGCTCCTACGAGCAGTACTTC	CASSTGRTSSSYEQYF
TRBV6-6	TRBJ1-4	16	.	.	TGTGCCAGCAGTTACTCTTTGGGGTGGGCTAATGAAAAACTGTTTTTT	CASSYSLGWANEKLFF
TRBV4-1	TRBJ2-7	14	TRBD1	.	TGCGCCAGCAGCCGACAGGGGGCTGGGTACGAGCAGTACTTC	CASSRQGAGYEQYF
TRBV4-3	TRBJ2-1	17	.	.	TGCGCCAGCAGCCCGGGGTGGGCGGCCCTAACCTACAATGAGCAGTTCTTC	CASSPGWAALTYNEQFF
TRBV5-8	TRBJ2-1	17	.	.	TGTGCCAGCAGGGTTACGAGGGGCAGGGGACGGCACAATGAGCAGTTCTTC	CASRVTRGRGRHNEQFF
TRBV7-9	TRBJ2-3	17	.	.	TGTGCCAGCAGCTTAGGACTGGGTCTCGAGGGGACAGATACGCAGTATTTT	CASSLGLGLEGTDTQYF
TRBV2	TRBJ1-5	15	.	.	TGTGCCAGCAGGCCGCAGGGGAAGAGGAATCAGCCCCAGCATTTT	CASRPQGKRNQPQHF
TRBV27	TRBJ2-2	14	TRBD1	once	TGTGCCAGCGGGGACAGGGGGCGAGTCGGGGAGCTGTTTTTT	CASGDRGRVGELFF
TRBV19	TRBJ2-7	17	.	once	TGTGCCAGTACAACGGTGGGGGAATCCTACTTTTACTACGAGCAGTACTTC	CASTTVGESYFYYEQYF
TRBV5-8	TRBJ2-1	15	.	.	TGTGCCAGCAGCTTGTTAGGCCTCCGGACGGGTGAGCAGTTCTTC	CASSLLGLRTGEQFF
TRBV2	TRBJ1-6	12	.	.	TGTGCCAGCAGGGGAGACAATTCACCCCTCCACTTT	CASRGDNSPLHF
TRBV5-1	TRBJ2-1	14	.	.	TGCGCCAGCAGCACCCGGCTTAGCCACAATGAGCAGTTCTTC	CASSTRLSHNEQFF
TRBV5-4	TRBJ2-3	17	TRBD2	.	TGTGCCAGCAGCTTGGCCTTAGTGGGAGGGCCTTCAGATACGCAGTATTTT	CASSLALVGGPSDTQYF
TRBV19	TRBJ2-7	13	.	once	TGTGCCAGTAGTATTAGGAACGGATACGAGCAGTACTTC	CASSIRNGYEQYF
TRBV6-1	TRBJ1-2	13	.	.	TGTGCCAGCAGTGAAGCGTTGGGATATGGCTACACCTTC	CASSEALGYGYTF
TRBV7-8	TRBJ1-3	14	.	.	TGTGCCAGCAGCTTAGCGTCCGAAAGGCTCACCATATATTTT	CASSLASERLTIYF
TRBV6-6	TRBJ2-4	11	.	.	TGTGCCAGCAGTTCGGGGGGACAGTCCGACTTC	CASSSGGQSDF
TRBV18	TRBJ2-7	13	.	.	TGTGCCAGCTCACCATCCCGGGTCTACGAGCAGTACTTC	CASSPSRVYEQYF
TRBV19	TRBJ1-2	13	.	.	TGTGCCAGTAGTGCGACATTTTCATATGGCTACACCTTC	CASSATFSYGYTF
TRBV25-1	TRBJ1-1	13	.	few	TGTGCCAGCATCCACGGCGGAGGAACTGAAGCTTTCTTT	CASIHGGGTEAFF